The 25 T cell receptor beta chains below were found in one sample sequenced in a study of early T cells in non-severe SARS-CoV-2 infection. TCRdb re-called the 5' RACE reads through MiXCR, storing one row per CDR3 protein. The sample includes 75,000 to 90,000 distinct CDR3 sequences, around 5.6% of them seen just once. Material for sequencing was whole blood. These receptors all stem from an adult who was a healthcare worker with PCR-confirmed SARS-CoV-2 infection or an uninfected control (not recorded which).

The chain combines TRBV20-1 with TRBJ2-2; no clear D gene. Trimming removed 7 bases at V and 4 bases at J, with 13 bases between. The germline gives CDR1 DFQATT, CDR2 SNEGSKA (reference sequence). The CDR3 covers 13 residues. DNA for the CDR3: TGCAGTGTCCCTCAGGTCGGCACCGGGGAGCTGTTTTTT. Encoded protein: CSVPQVGTGELFF.

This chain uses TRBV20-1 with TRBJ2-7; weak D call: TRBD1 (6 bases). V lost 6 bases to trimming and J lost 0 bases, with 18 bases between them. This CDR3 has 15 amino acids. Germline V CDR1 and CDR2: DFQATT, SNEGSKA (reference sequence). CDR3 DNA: TGCAGTGCAGCCCCGGGACAAGGGTACTCCTACGAGCAGTACTTC. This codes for CSAAPGQGYSYEQYF.

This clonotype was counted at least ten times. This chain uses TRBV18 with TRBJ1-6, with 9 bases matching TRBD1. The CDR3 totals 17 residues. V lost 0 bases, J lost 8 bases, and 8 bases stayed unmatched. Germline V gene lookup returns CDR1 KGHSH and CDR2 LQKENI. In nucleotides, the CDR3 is TGTGCCAGCTCACCACCATCCGGGACAGGGTCTGATTCACCCCTCCACTTT. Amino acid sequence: CASSPPSGTGSDSPLHF.

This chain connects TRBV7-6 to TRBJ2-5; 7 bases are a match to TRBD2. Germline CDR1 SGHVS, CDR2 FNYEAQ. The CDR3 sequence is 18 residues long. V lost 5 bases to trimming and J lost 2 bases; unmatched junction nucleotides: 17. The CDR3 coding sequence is TGTGCCAGCAGCACCTACCCGCTAGCGGAGACAATACAAGAGACCCAGTACTTC. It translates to CASSTYPLAETIQETQYF.

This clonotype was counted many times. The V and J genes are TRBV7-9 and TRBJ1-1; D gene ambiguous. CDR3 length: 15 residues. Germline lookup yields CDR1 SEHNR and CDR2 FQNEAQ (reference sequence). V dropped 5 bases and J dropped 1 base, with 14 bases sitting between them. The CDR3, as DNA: TGTGCCAGCAGCCCTAAATCGATGGGGAACACTGAAGCTTTCTTT. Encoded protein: CASSPKSMGNTEAFF.

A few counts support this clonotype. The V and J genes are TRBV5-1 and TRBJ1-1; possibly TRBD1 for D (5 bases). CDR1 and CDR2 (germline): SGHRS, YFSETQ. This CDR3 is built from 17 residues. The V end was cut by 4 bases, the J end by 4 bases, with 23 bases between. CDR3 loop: CASSPGDSSTRVTEAFF. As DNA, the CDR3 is TGCGCCAGCAGCCCTGGGGACTCCAGCACCAGAGTCACTGAAGCTTTCTTT.

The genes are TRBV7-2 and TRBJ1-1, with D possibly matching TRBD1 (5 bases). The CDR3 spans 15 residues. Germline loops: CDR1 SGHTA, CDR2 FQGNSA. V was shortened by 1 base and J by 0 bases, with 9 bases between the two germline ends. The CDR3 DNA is TGTGCCAGCAGCTTAGGAATGGACATGAACACTGAAGCTTTCTTT. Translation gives CASSLGMDMNTEAFF.

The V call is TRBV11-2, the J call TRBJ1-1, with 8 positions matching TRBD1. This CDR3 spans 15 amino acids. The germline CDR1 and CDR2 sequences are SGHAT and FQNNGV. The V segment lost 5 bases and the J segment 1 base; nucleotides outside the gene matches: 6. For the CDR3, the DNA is TGTGCCAGCAGCGTAGGGACAGGCTGGAACACTGAAGCTTTCTTT. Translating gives CASSVGTGWNTEAFF. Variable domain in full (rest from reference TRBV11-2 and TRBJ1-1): EAGVAQSPRYKIIEKRQSVAFWCNPISGHATLYWYQQILGQGPKLLIQFQNNGVVDDSQLPKDRFSAERLKGVDSTLKIQPAKLEDSAVYLCASSVGTGWNTEAFFGQGTRLTVV.

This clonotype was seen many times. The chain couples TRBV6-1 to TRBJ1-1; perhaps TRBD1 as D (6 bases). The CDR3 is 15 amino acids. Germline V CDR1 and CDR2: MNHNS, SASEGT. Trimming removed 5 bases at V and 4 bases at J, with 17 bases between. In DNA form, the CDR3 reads TGTGCCAGCAGTACTACAGGGCGGGCTGGCACTGAAGCTTTCTTT. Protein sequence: CASSTTGRAGTEAFF.

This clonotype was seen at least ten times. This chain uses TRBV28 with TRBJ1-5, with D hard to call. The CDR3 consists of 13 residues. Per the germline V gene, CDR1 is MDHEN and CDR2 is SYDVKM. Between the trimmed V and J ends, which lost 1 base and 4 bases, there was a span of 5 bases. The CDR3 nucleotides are TGTGCCAGCAGTTTATTCGGAAATCAGCCCCAGCATTTT. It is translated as CASSLFGNQPQHF. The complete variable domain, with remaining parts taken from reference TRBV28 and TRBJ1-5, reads DVKVTQSSRYLVKRTGEKVFLECVQDMDHENMFWYRQDPGLGLRLIYFSYDVKMKEKGDIPEGYSVSREKKERFSLILESASTNQTSMYLCASSLFGNQPQHFGDGTRLSIL.

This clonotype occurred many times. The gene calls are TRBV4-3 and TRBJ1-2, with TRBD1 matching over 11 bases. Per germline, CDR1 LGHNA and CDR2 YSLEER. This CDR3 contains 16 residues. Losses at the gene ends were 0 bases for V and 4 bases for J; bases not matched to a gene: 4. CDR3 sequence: CASSQDGQGAIYGYTF. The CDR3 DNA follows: TGCGCCAGCAGCCAAGACGGACAGGGGGCTATCTATGGCTACACCTTC.

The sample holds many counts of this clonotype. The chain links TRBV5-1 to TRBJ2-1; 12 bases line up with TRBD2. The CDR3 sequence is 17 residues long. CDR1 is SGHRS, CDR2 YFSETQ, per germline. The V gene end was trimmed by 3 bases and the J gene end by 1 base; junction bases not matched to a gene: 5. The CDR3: CASSSASGRESYNEQFF. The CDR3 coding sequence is TGCGCCAGCAGCTCGGCTAGCGGGAGGGAGTCCTACAATGAGCAGTTCTTC. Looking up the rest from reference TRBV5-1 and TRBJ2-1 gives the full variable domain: KAGVTQTPRYLIKTRGQQVTLSCSPISGHRSVSWYQQTPGQGLQFLFEYFSETQRNKGNFPGRFSGRQFSNSRSEMNVSTLELGDSALYLCASSSASGRESYNEQFFGPGTRLTVL.

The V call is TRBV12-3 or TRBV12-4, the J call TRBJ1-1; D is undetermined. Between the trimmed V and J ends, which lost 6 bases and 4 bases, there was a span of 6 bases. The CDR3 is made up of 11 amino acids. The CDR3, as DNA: TGTGCCAGCAGCACGAGCACTGAAGCTTTCTTT. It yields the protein CASSTSTEAFF.

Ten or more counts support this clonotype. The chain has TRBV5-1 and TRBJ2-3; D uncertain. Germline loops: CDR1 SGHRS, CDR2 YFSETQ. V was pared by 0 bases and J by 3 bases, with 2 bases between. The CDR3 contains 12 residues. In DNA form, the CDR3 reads TGCGCCAGCAGCTTGGATACAGATACGCAGTATTTT. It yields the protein CASSLDTDTQYF.

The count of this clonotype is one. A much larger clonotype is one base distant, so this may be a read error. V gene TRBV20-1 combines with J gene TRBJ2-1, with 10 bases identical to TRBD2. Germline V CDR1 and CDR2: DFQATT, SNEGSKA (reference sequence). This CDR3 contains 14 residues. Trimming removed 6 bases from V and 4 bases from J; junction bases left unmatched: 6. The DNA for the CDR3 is TGCAGTGCATGGACTAGCGGAAATTACAATGAGCAGTTCTTC. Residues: CSAWTSGNYNEQFF.

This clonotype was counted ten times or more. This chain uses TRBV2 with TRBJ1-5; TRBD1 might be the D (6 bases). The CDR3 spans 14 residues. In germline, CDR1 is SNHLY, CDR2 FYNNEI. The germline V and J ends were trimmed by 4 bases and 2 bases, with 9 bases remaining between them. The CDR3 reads CASSATGGNQPQHF. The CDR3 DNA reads TGTGCCAGCAGTGCGACAGGAGGCAATCAGCCCCAGCATTTT.

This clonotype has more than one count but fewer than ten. CDR3 residues: CASSSGVEGHEQYF. The CDR3 DNA reads as TGTGCCAGCAGCTCCGGAGTGGAGGGTCACGAGCAGTACTTC. This chain links TRBV7-6 with TRBJ2-7, with D possibly TRBD2 on 6 matching bases. V was pared by 4 bases and J by 5 bases, with 15 bases between. The CDR3 is made up of 14 amino acids. Germline lookup yields CDR1 SGHVS and CDR2 FNYEAQ.

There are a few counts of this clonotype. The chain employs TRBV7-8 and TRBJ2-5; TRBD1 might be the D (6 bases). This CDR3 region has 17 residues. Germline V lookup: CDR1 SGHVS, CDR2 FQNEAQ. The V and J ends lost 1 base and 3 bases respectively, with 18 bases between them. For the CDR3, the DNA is TGTGCCAGCAGCTTAGTAGGCGCCTGGCAGGGGAAAGAGACCCAGTACTTC. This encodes CASSLVGAWQGKETQYF.

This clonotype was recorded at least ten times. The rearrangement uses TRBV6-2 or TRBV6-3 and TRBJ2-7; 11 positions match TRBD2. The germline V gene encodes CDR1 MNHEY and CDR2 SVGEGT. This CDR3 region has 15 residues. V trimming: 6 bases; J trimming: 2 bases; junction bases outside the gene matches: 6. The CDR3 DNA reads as TGTGCCAGCAGCCTAGGGACTAGCGGTACCTACGAGCAGTACTTC. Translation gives CASSLGTSGTYEQYF.

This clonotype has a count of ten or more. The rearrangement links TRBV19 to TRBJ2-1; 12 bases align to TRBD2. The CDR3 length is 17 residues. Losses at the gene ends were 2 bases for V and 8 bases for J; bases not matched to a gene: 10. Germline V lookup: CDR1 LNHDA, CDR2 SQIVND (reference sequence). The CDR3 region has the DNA TGTGCCAGTAGTATATCAGAGACTAGCGGGAGAGGCGATGAGCAGTTCTTC. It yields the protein CASSISETSGRGDEQFF.

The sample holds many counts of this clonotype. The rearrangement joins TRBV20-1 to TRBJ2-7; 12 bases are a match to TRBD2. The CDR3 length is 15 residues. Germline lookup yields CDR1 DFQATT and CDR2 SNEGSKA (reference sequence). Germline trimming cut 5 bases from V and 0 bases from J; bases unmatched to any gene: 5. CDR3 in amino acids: CSARQLAGGSYEQYF. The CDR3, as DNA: TGCAGTGCTCGACAACTAGCGGGGGGCTCCTACGAGCAGTACTTC.

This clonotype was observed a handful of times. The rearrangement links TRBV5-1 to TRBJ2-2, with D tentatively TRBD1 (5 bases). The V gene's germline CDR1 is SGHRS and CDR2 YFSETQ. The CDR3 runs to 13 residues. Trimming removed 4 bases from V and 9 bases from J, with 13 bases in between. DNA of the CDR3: TGCGCCAGCAGCCCCTCCCAGGGCCGGGAGCTGTTTTTT. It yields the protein CASSPSQGRELFF.

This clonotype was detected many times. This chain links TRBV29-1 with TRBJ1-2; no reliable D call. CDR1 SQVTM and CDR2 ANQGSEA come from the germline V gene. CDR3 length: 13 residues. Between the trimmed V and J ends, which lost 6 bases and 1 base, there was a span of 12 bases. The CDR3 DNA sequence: TGCAGCGTCTTGAGGGATCATAACTATGGCTACACCTTC. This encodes CSVLRDHNYGYTF.

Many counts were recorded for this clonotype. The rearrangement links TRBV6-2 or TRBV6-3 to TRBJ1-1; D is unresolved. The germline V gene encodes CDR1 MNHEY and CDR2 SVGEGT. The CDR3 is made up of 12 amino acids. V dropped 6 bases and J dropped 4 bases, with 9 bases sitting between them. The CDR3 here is CASSGQSTEAFF. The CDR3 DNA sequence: TGTGCCAGCAGCGGTCAGAGCACTGAAGCTTTCTTT.

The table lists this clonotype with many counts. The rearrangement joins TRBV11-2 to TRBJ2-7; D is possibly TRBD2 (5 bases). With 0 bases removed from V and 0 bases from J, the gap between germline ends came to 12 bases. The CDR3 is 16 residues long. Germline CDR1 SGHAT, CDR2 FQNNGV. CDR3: CASSLDPGFSSYEQYF. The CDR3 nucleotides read TGTGCCAGCAGCTTAGATCCGGGGTTCAGCTCCTACGAGCAGTACTTC. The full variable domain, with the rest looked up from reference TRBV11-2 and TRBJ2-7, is EAGVAQSPRYKIIEKRQSVAFWCNPISGHATLYWYQQILGQGPKLLIQFQNNGVVDDSQLPKDRFSAERLKGVDSTLKIQPAKLEDSAVYLCASSLDPGFSSYEQYFGPGTRLTVT.